This T cell receptor (beta chain) was sequenced during a study of early stage breast cancer tumors. Study-level background: About 10-fold was the mean read coverage per sample.

Each sample had two DNA replicates, about 0.47 ug blood or roughly 1.5 ug tissue. Data came from immunoSEQ multiplex PCR; TCRdb stores just in-frame clones and leaves some out. The sample holds roughly 60,000 clones, 65% to 80% seen once. General study points: Blood repertoires resembled normal breast more than tumor.

As to this clone: Its cognate antigen is unknown.

J lost 3 bases, V lost 5 bases, and 3 bases had no gene match. This CDR3 spans 13 amino acids. Germline CDR1 and CDR2: SGHAT and FQNNGV. The rearrangement links TRBV11-2 to TRBJ2-7, with 8 bases identical to TRBD1. The specimen sequenced was blood. The clonotype originates from a person in their thirties with breast cancer. CDR3 sequence (DNA): TGTGCCAGCAGCCAAGACAGGGGCTACGAGCAGTACTTC. Translating it yields CASSQDRGYEQYF.